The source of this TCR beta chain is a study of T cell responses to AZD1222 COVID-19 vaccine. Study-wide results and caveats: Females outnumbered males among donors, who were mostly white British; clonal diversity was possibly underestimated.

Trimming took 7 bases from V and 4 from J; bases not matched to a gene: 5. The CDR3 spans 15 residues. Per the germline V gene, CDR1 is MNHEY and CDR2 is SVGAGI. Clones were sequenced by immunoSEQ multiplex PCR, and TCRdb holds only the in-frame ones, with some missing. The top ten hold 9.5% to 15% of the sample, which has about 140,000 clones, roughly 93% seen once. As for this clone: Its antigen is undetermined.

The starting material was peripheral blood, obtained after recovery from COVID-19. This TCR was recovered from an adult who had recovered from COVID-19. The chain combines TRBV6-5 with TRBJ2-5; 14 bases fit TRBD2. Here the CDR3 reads CASKPGTSGRETQYF. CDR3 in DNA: TGTGCCAGCAAACCGGGGACTAGCGGGAGAGAGACCCAGTACTTC.